Listed here are 32 T cell receptor beta chains from one sample, sequenced in a study of blood T cell repertoires in COVID-19. Repertoires were generated with immunoSEQ multiplex PCR, while TCRdb's copy carries only in-frame clones and drops some. The sample holds about 74,000 clones, roughly 90% seen once. The sequencing sample was made of peripheral blood. These receptors were obtained from a man aged 45-65 years with acute or convalescent COVID-19.

The chain couples TRBV15 to TRBJ2-1, with D perhaps TRBD2 (5 bases). CDR3 length: 13 residues. In germline, CDR1 is LNHNV, CDR2 YYDKDF (reference sequence). The V gene lost 3 bases and the J gene lost 6 bases, with 9 bases spanning the gap. The CDR3 is CATSRHLANEQFF. The CDR3 DNA reads as TGTGCCACCAGCAGGCACCTAGCCAATGAGCAGTTCTTC.

This clone was observed a single time. V gene TRBV27 combines with J gene TRBJ1-6, with a weak D call TRBD1 (6 bases). The V end lost 6 bases, the J end lost 3 bases, and 9 bases lay between the germline ends. Germline V CDR1 and CDR2: MNHEY, SMNVEV (reference sequence). CDR3 length: 14 residues. In nucleotides, the CDR3 is TGTGCCAGCAGCAACAGGGACTATAATTCACCCCTCCACTTT. Protein product: CASSNRDYNSPLHF.

This sequence joins TRBV12-5 and TRBJ1-1; 8 positions match TRBD1. The CDR3 is made up of 11 amino acids. Germline V gives CDR1 LGHNT, CDR2 FRNRAP. J was trimmed by 11 bases and V by 5 bases; bases with no gene match: 4. Here the CDR3 DNA reads TGTGCTAGTGGTACCAGGGGGCGGGCTTTCTTT. It is translated as CASGTRGRAFF.

The V call is TRBV5-1, the J call TRBJ2-7; 10 bases fit TRBD1. CDR3 length: 14 amino acids. CDR1 and CDR2 from the germline V gene are SGHRS and YFSETQ. Trimming removed 3 bases from V and 6 bases from J; junction bases left unmatched: 6. CDR3 amino acids: CASSSGQGSSEQYF. The DNA of the CDR3 is TGCGCCAGCAGCTCGGGACAGGGGTCTTCCGAGCAGTACTTC.

This chain links TRBV27 with TRBJ2-7; TRBD2 matches at 11 bases. CDR1 is MNHEY, CDR2 SMNVEV, per germline (reference sequence). The CDR3 runs 17 residues. V lost 5 bases, J lost 2 bases, and 11 bases stayed unmatched. The CDR3 spells CASSHKTPGLAAYEQYF. CDR3 DNA: TGTGCCAGCAGTCACAAGACCCCGGGACTAGCGGCCTACGAGCAGTACTTC.

This clone appeared a single time. J is TRBJ1-6 and V is TRBV9, with unresolved D. The V and J ends lost 0 bases and 10 bases respectively, with 14 bases between them. Germline lookup yields CDR1 SGDLS and CDR2 YYNGEE. The CDR3 extends over 15 amino acids. In DNA, the CDR3 is TGTGCCAGCAGCGTAGAGGAGGTCTTGGGGTCACCCCTCCACTTT. Its translation is CASSVEEVLGSPLHF.

The genes are TRBV19 and TRBJ1-5, with D unclear. Looked up from germline, CDR1 is LNHDA and CDR2 is SQIVND (reference sequence). Between the trimmed V and J ends, which lost 5 bases and 9 bases, there was a span of 14 bases. CDR3 size: 13 residues. CDR3 DNA: TGTGCCAGTAGTCTTGATCTACTAGGGCCCCAGCATTTT. Translation: CASSLDLLGPQHF.

In nucleotides, the CDR3 is TGTGCCAGTAGTATCGGCACAGGGGGTAATGAAAAACTGTTTTTT. Translation gives CASSIGTGGNEKLFF. V and J are TRBV19 and TRBJ1-4, with 8 positions matching TRBD1. The germline CDR1 and CDR2 sequences are LNHDA and SQIVND (reference sequence). V lost 3 bases and J lost 4; bases outside the gene matches: 4. CDR3 length: 15 amino acids.

This clone was detected only once. This sample also contains other DNA sequences that code for the same CDR3. The V and J genes are TRBV6-6 and TRBJ1-1; 8 bases fit TRBD1. CDR1 and CDR2 (germline): MNHNY, SVGAGI (reference sequence). V shed 4 bases, J shed 5 bases, and the junction held 12 bases outside the gene matches. The CDR3 runs 16 residues. CDR3 amino acids: CASSSIPIRGHTEAFF. In DNA form, the CDR3 reads TGTGCCAGCAGTTCGATCCCGATCAGGGGGCATACTGAAGCTTTCTTT.

This sequence joins TRBV11-2 and TRBJ2-1; TRBD2 is a possible D gene (6 bases). V shed 6 bases and J shed 3 bases, with 9 bases lying between them. In germline, CDR1 is SGHAT, CDR2 FQNNGV. The CDR3 is made up of 13 amino acids. The CDR3 spells CASRVTSYNEQFF. The CDR3 bases are TGTGCCAGCAGGGTGACTAGCTACAATGAGCAGTTCTTC.

The chain employs TRBV12-3 or TRBV12-4 and TRBJ1-6, with TRBD1 matching over 7 bases. The CDR3 spans 13 residues. The V gene end was trimmed by 4 bases and the J gene end by 10 bases; junction bases not matched to a gene: 4. CDR3 DNA: TGTGCCAGCAGTTCCCAGGGGGACTCACCCCTCCACTTT. Its translation is CASSSQGDSPLHF.

This clone was observed a single time. The chain joins TRBV5-1 to TRBJ2-5, with D maybe TRBD1 (6 bases). Trimming removed 3 bases at V and 5 bases at J, with 8 bases between. CDR3 length equals 12 residues. Germline loops: CDR1 SGHRS, CDR2 YFSETQ. CDR3 loop: CASSSDRETQYF. The CDR3 nucleotides are TGCGCCAGCAGCTCCGACAGGGAGACCCAGTACTTC.

J is TRBJ1-5 and V is TRBV7-6; no clear D gene. The CDR3 runs 15 residues. Trimming removed 2 bases from V and 1 base from J, with 9 bases in between. Germline V gene data show CDR1 as SGHVS and CDR2 as FNYEAQ. CDR3 protein: CASSLQAESNQPQHF. The CDR3 DNA is TGTGCCAGCAGCTTACAGGCAGAGAGCAATCAGCCCCAGCATTTT.

V and J are TRBV6-6 and TRBJ2-7; 8 bases are shared with TRBD1. J was trimmed by 2 bases and V by 5 bases; bases with no gene match: 5. Germline CDR1 MNHNY, CDR2 SVGAGI (reference sequence). The CDR3 contains 14 residues. The CDR3 nucleotides read TGTGCCAGCAGTCGACAGGGGCCCACCTACGAGCAGTACTTC. This gives the protein CASSRQGPTYEQYF.

V usage is TRBV7-2 and J usage is TRBJ2-3; TRBD2 aligns across 8 bases. Germline-derived CDR1 and CDR2 are SGHTA and FQGNSA. The CDR3 covers 15 residues. Losses at the gene ends were 5 bases for V and 2 bases for J; bases not matched to a gene: 6. CDR3: CASSKIAGFTDTQYF. The CDR3 region has the DNA TGTGCCAGCAGCAAAATAGCGGGGTTCACAGATACGCAGTATTTT.

Points on this clone: At one of its ends the junction is not consistent with the germline gene, which may arise from a read error. The chain links TRBV7-7 to TRBJ2-1; the match to TRBD1 covers 7 bases. The CDR3 covers 14 residues. CDR1 and CDR2 (germline): SSHAT, FNYEAQ (reference sequence). In DNA form, the CDR3 reads TGTGCTAGCAGCTTAGTCGCAGGGGGTAATGAGCAGTTCTTC. Its translation is CASSLVAGGNEQFF. Combining the CDR3 with reference TRBV7-7 and TRBJ2-1 gives the whole variable domain GAGVSQSPRYKVTKRGQDVTLRCDPISSHATLYWYQQALGQGPEFLTYFNYEAQPDKSGLPSDRFSAERPEGSISTLTIQRTEQRDSAMYRCASSLVAGGNEQFFGPGTRLTVL.

This CDR3 is CASSVTGTAAGNTIYF. CDR3 nucleotide sequence: TGTGCCAGCAGCGTCACCGGGACAGCAGCTGGAAACACCATATATTTT. The chain couples TRBV6-6 to TRBJ1-3; the match to TRBD1 covers 7 bases. The CDR3 covers 16 residues. The V segment lost 6 bases and the J segment 2 bases; nucleotides outside the gene matches: 10. Germline V gene lookup returns CDR1 MNHNY and CDR2 SVGAGI (reference sequence).

The chain joins TRBV6-5 to TRBJ2-2; 10 nucleotides align to TRBD1. The CDR3 has 15 residues. CDR1 is MNHEY, CDR2 SVGAGI, per germline. V shed 5 bases, J shed 8 bases, and the junction held 8 bases outside the gene matches. This chain's CDR3 is CASSLGTGVTGELFF. The CDR3 DNA sequence: TGTGCCAGCAGTCTAGGGACAGGGGTTACAGGGGAGCTGTTTTTT.

The genes are TRBV7-3 and TRBJ1-5; D might be TRBD1 (5 bases). The CDR3 sequence is 13 residues long. Germline V CDR1 and CDR2: SGHTA, FQGTGA. V was trimmed by 5 bases and J by 5 bases, leaving 10 bases between them. The CDR3 DNA sequence: TGTGCCAGCAGCGAGACAGAATATCAGCCCCAGCATTTT. It encodes CASSETEYQPQHF.

The V gene is TRBV14, the J gene TRBJ2-5; TRBD2 matches at 14 bases. CDR3 length: 16 residues. Looked up from germline, CDR1 is SGHDN and CDR2 is FVKESK. V shed 4 bases and J 5 bases; nucleotides not matched to a gene: 6. The CDR3 sequence: CASSLMRTSGRETQYF. The CDR3 DNA sequence: TGTGCCAGCAGCCTGATGAGGACTAGCGGGAGGGAGACCCAGTACTTC.

The J gene is TRBJ2-2, the V gene TRBV5-6, with 7 nucleotides matching TRBD1. CDR3 length: 14 amino acids. Trimming at V came to 3 bases and at J to 9 bases, leaving 8 bases not matched to a gene. Germline assignment: CDR1 SGHDT and CDR2 YYEEEE. The CDR3 here is CASSYGQGGRELFF. CDR3 DNA sequence: TGTGCCAGCAGCTACGGACAAGGGGGCAGGGAGCTGTTTTTT. The full variable domain, rest sourced from reference TRBV5-6 and TRBJ2-2, is DAGVTQSPTHLIKTRGQQVTLRCSPKSGHDTVSWYQQALGQGPQFIFQYYEEEERQRGNFPDRFSGHQFPNYSSELNVNALLLGDSALYLCASSYGQGGRELFFGEGSRLTVL.

The chain employs TRBV25-1 and TRBJ1-4, with D possibly matching TRBD1 (5 bases). V lost 8 bases and J 0 bases, leaving 16 bases between the germline ends. The CDR3 spans 16 residues. Germline V gives CDR1 MGHDK, CDR2 SYGVNS. The CDR3 nucleotides are TGTGCCAGCTTAGGGGTGGGGTCTACAACTAATGAAAAACTGTTTTTT. It codes for CASLGVGSTTNEKLFF.

The CDR3 region is CASSSGQGAYEQYV. The DNA of the CDR3 is TGTGCCAGCAGCTCAGGACAGGGGGCATACGAGCAGTACGTC. The chain employs TRBV5-6 and TRBJ2-7; 11 nucleotides match TRBD1. CDR1 and CDR2 (germline): SGHDT, YYEEEE. The CDR3 contains 14 residues. The ends lost 3 bases at V and 4 bases at J; junction bases unmatched: 3.

The rearrangement joins TRBV7-9 to TRBJ1-6; D is uncertain. The CDR3 extends over 13 amino acids. Germline CDR1 SEHNR, CDR2 FQNEAQ (reference sequence). The V end lost 1 base, the J end lost 8 bases, and 6 bases lay between the germline ends. The CDR3 reads CASSLVGDSPLHF. In DNA, the CDR3 is TGTGCCAGCAGCTTAGTTGGAGATTCACCCCTCCACTTT.

J is TRBJ1-2 and V is TRBV30, with 7 bases that match TRBD1. V lost 4 bases, J lost 2 bases, and 4 bases stayed unmatched. CDR1 and CDR2 from the germline V gene are GTSNPN and SVGIG (reference sequence). CDR3 length: 13 amino acids. The CDR3 reads CAWNQQGNYGYTF. The CDR3 nucleotides are TGTGCCTGGAATCAACAGGGGAACTATGGCTACACCTTC.

This clone has a single count. This chain connects TRBV6-5 to TRBJ1-5; 8 bases agree with TRBD1. From germline, CDR1 is MNHEY and CDR2 SVGAGI. The CDR3 is made up of 14 amino acids. V lost 7 bases, J lost 5 bases, and 7 bases stayed unmatched. CDR3 loop: CASTLQGGDQPQHF. The CDR3 DNA follows: TGTGCCAGCACTCTACAGGGGGGAGATCAGCCCCAGCATTTT.

The J gene is TRBJ1-5, the V gene TRBV24-1; possibly TRBD1 for D (6 bases). CDR3 length: 15 residues. V dropped 5 bases and J dropped 5 bases, with 15 bases sitting between them. CDR1 and CDR2 (germline): KGHDR, SFDVKD. In nucleotides, the CDR3 is TGTGCCACCAGTGTGACAGGAGAGAACGATCAGCCCCAGCATTTT. As protein: CATSVTGENDQPQHF.

CDR3 residues: CASSAGTVYNEQFF. CDR3 DNA: TGCGCCAGCAGCGCCGGGACTGTCTACAATGAGCAGTTCTTC. The chain recombines TRBV5-1 with TRBJ2-1; tentatively, D is TRBD2 (6 bases). Trimming left V 4 bases short and J 3 bases short, with 11 bases between. Per the germline V gene, CDR1 is SGHRS and CDR2 is YFSETQ. This CDR3 is built from 14 residues. Full variable domain (rest looked up from reference TRBV5-1 and TRBJ2-1): KAGVTQTPRYLIKTRGQQVTLSCSPISGHRSVSWYQQTPGQGLQFLFEYFSETQRNKGNFPGRFSGRQFSNSRSEMNVSTLELGDSALYLCASSAGTVYNEQFFGPGTRLTVL.

CDR3 DNA: TGTGCCAGTAGGCCGCCTCGGGGCACCGGGGAGCTGTTTTTT. Encoded protein: CASRPPRGTGELFF. The chain employs TRBV19 and TRBJ2-2; D might be TRBD2 (5 bases). CDR3 length: 14 residues. The V end lost 6 bases, the J end lost 4 bases, and 12 bases lay between the germline ends. Germline CDR1 reads LNHDA; CDR2 reads SQIVND (reference sequence).

The chain couples TRBV18 to TRBJ1-4; D uncertain. The CDR3 loop spans 13 amino acids. In germline, CDR1 is KGHSH, CDR2 LQKENI. Trimming left V 3 bases short and J 1 base short, with 3 bases between. CDR3 DNA: TGTGCCAGCTCACCCCAAACTAATGAAAAACTGTTTTTT. Its protein product is CASSPQTNEKLFF.

The V call is TRBV7-9, the J call TRBJ2-7; the match to TRBD2 covers 7 bases. CDR3 size: 18 residues. V lost 5 bases and J lost 2; bases outside the gene matches: 18. Germline V gene sequence: CDR1 SEHNR, CDR2 FQNEAQ (reference sequence). The CDR3 region has the DNA TGTGCCAGCAGCCCCTCCTCCGTCGAGCGGGGCTACACCTACGAGCAGTACTTC. It translates to CASSPSSVERGYTYEQYF.

The gene calls are TRBV15 and TRBJ2-2; perhaps TRBD1 as D (5 bases). The length of the CDR3 is 16 residues. Trimming took 0 bases from V and 1 from J, leaving 9 bases between them. Germline V gene sequence: CDR1 LNHNV, CDR2 YYDKDF (reference sequence). The DNA for the CDR3 is TGTGCCACCAGCAGAGATCAGGGTTTGAACACCGGGGAGCTGTTTTTT. Amino acids: CATSRDQGLNTGELFF.